One sample yielded the 5 T cell receptor beta chains listed below, sequenced in a study of blood T cell repertoires in COVID-19. The assay was immunoSEQ multiplex PCR, and TCRdb's table has in-frame clones only and misses some. Of some 190,000 clones listed, approximately 77% were seen once; the top ten hold approximately 10%. Sequences were obtained from peripheral blood. Receptors originate from a woman older than 75 with active or convalescent COVID-19.

CDR3 sequence reads: CASPPSPGGPNQETQYF. For the CDR3, the DNA is TGTGCCAGCCCCCCATCGCCGGGAGGTCCAAACCAAGAGACCCAGTACTTC. The genes are TRBV28 and TRBJ2-5; 7 nucleotides align to TRBD2. The V gene end was trimmed by 8 bases and the J gene end by 0 bases; junction bases not matched to a gene: 15. The CDR3 is made up of 17 amino acids. Germline V gene sequence: CDR1 MDHEN, CDR2 SYDVKM.

The genes are TRBV3-1 (or the pseudogene TRBV3-2) and TRBJ1-2; no clear D gene. Trimming removed 2 bases from V and 6 bases from J, with 19 bases in between. In germline, CDR1 is LGHDT, CDR2 YNNKEL (reference sequence). The CDR3 sequence is 16 residues long. DNA of the CDR3: TGTGCCAGCAGCCAACTAGCATCAATCCAGGTCCATGGCTACACCTTC. The encoded protein is CASSQLASIQVHGYTF.

This CDR3 is CASSGGGDPYQPQHF. The CDR3 nucleotides are TGTGCCAGCAGTGGCGGGGGGGACCCCTATCAGCCCCAGCATTTT. V is TRBV2 and J is TRBJ1-5; perhaps TRBD1 as D (5 bases). Germline CDR1 reads SNHLY; CDR2 reads FYNNEI. This CDR3 has 15 amino acids. The V gene lost 4 bases and the J gene lost 5 bases, with 15 bases spanning the gap.

The CDR3 loop is CASSLYLATYEQYF. CDR3 coding DNA: TGCGCCAGCAGCTTGTATCTAGCGACCTACGAGCAGTACTTC. The chain carries TRBV5-1 and TRBJ2-7; TRBD2 might be the D (6 bases). Trimming took 1 base from V and 2 from J, leaving 10 bases between them. Germline V gene data show CDR1 as SGHRS and CDR2 as YFSETQ. CDR3 length equals 14 residues.

This sequence joins TRBV7-9 and TRBJ2-3; D might be TRBD2 (5 bases). The V gene's germline CDR1 is SEHNR and CDR2 FQNEAQ (reference sequence). V lost 3 bases, J lost 3 bases, and 7 bases lay in between. This CDR3 contains 13 residues. The CDR3 region has the DNA TGTGCCAGCAGCTTCCCGGGGACAGATACGCAGTATTTT. The encoded protein is CASSFPGTDTQYF.